One sample yielded the 11 T cell receptor beta chains listed below, sequenced in a study of shared clonotypes between healthy human individuals. Only in-frame clones appear in the TCRdb table, and some are missing; sequencing was by immunoSEQ multiplex PCR. The sample holds about 1.1 million clones, 77% seen once. Material for sequencing was memory CD4+ T cells from PBMCs. Subset noted: CD45RA-negative fraction. The source of these receptors is a man younger than 35 in good health. Some clones in this sample may be carry-over from other donors' samples.

Points on this clone: The sample holds other DNA sequences that translate to the same CDR3. V is TRBV18 and J is TRBJ2-2; D remains ambiguous. Germline V lookup: CDR1 KGHSH, CDR2 LQKENI. There are 11 residues in the CDR3. V was cut by 3 bases and J by 6 bases, with 2 bases left in between. The CDR3 DNA sequence: TGTGCCAGCTCACCGGCCGGGGAGCTGTTTTTT. This gives the protein CASSPAGELFF.

This chain joins TRBV7-2 and TRBJ2-4; D might be TRBD1 (5 bases). Germline CDR1 SGHTA, CDR2 FQGNSA. V was clipped by 1 base and J by 10 bases, with 8 bases between them. CDR3 length: 12 residues. This chain's CDR3 is CASSLVRQIQYF. CDR3 DNA: TGTGCCAGCAGCTTAGTGCGACAGATTCAGTACTTC.

The V gene is TRBV5-1, the J gene TRBJ2-7, with TRBD1 matching 10 bases. The junction had 1 base not matched to a gene; V was cut back by 4 bases and J by 6 bases. Germline V gene data show CDR1 as SGHRS and CDR2 as YFSETQ. The CDR3 covers 12 residues. CDR3 sequence (DNA): TGCGCCAGCAGCCGGGACAGGGGCGAGCAGTACTTC. Encoded protein: CASSRDRGEQYF. The entire variable domain, with the rest obtained from reference TRBV5-1 and TRBJ2-7, is as follows: KAGVTQTPRYLIKTRGQQVTLSCSPISGHRSVSWYQQTPGQGLQFLFEYFSETQRNKGNFPGRFSGRQFSNSRSEMNVSTLELGDSALYLCASSRDRGEQYFGPGTRLTVT.

This clone was found a few times. This rearrangement joins TRBV5-4 to TRBJ1-1; D call uncertain. The CDR3 contains 14 residues. Trimming took off 10 bases at V and 6 bases at J, with 22 bases between the two ends. CDR1 and CDR2 (germline): SGHNT, YYREEE (reference sequence). CDR3 DNA sequence: TGTGCCTCTAACGAGGGTGGCGGGCGATCTGAAGCTTTCTTT. This translates into CASNEGGGRSEAFF.

On this clone: Other DNA sequences from this sample encode an identical CDR3 as well. The J gene is TRBJ2-1, the V gene TRBV5-4; 8 bases are shared with TRBD2. There are 16 residues in the CDR3. Germline loops: CDR1 SGHNT, CDR2 YYREEE (reference sequence). Trimming at V came to 0 bases and at J to 6 bases, leaving 8 bases not matched to a gene. The CDR3 region is CASSLGTSGRGNEQFF. In nucleotides, the CDR3 is TGTGCCAGCAGCTTGGGGACGAGCGGGAGAGGCAATGAGCAGTTCTTC. Combining the CDR3 with reference TRBV5-4 and TRBJ2-1 gives the whole variable domain ETGVTQSPTHLIKTRGQQVTLRCSSQSGHNTVSWYQQALGQGPQFIFQYYREEENGRGNFPPRFSGLQFPNYSSELNVNALELDDSALYLCASSLGTSGRGNEQFFGPGTRLTVL.

The chain combines TRBV4-1 with TRBJ2-1, with 14 bases that match TRBD2. This CDR3 has 17 amino acids. The germline gives CDR1 MGHRA, CDR2 YSYEKL. The junction had 6 bases not matched to a gene; V was cut back by 1 base and J by 7 bases. CDR3 sequence reads: CASSQGATSGRVNEQFF. The CDR3 DNA follows: TGCGCCAGCAGCCAAGGAGCGACTAGCGGGAGGGTTAATGAGCAGTTCTTC.

This sequence joins TRBV25-1 and TRBJ1-1, with 7 bases lining up with TRBD1. The length of the CDR3 is 15 residues. V shed 6 bases, J shed 3 bases, and the junction held 10 bases outside the gene matches. Germline lookup yields CDR1 MGHDK and CDR2 SYGVNS. The CDR3 loop reads CASSASGGGHTEAFF. The CDR3 region has the DNA TGTGCCAGCAGCGCCAGTGGAGGGGGCCACACTGAAGCTTTCTTT.

In this sample, this clone turned up a few times. The V and J genes are TRBV19 and TRBJ2-2, with 11 nucleotides matching TRBD2. With V trimmed by 5 bases and J by 6 bases, 8 bases remained unmatched. The CDR3 has 16 residues. Germline CDR1 reads LNHDA; CDR2 reads SQIVND (reference sequence). The CDR3 is CASSLLTSGISGELFF. The CDR3 nucleotides are TGTGCCAGTAGTTTACTGACTAGCGGGATTTCCGGGGAGCTGTTTTTT. Using reference TRBV19 and TRBJ2-2 for the parts outside the CDR3, the full variable domain is DGGITQSPKYLFRKEGQNVTLSCEQNLNHDAMYWYRQDPGQGLRLIYYSQIVNDFQKGDIAEGYSVSREKKESFPLTVTSAQKNPTAFYLCASSLLTSGISGELFFGEGSRLTVL.

To note about this clone: Only one base separates this from a far larger clonotype, so it likely reflects a read error. The J gene is TRBJ2-3, the V gene TRBV4-2; TRBD2 might be the D (5 bases). The CDR3 spans 15 residues. The germline V gene has CDR1 LGHNA and CDR2 YNFKEQ. The CDR3 is CASSQVLSSTNTQYF. In DNA, the CDR3 is TGTGCCAGCAGCCAAGTCCTATCTAGCACAAATACGCAGTATTTT.

The rearrangement links TRBV16 to TRBJ2-1; unclear D gene. V lost 3 bases and J lost 7, with 7 bases in between. This CDR3 contains 12 residues. Germline V gene sequence: CDR1 KGHSY, CDR2 FQNENV. Here the CDR3 reads CASSHSVNEQFF. CDR3 nucleotide sequence: TGTGCCAGCAGCCATTCGGTAAATGAGCAGTTCTTC.

The V call is TRBV7-8, the J call TRBJ1-1; unclear D gene. In germline, CDR1 is SGHVS, CDR2 FQNEAQ. The CDR3 runs 14 residues. Trimming shortened V by 3 bases and J by 0 bases, and 8 bases separated the two germline ends. The CDR3: CASSFAGMNTEAFF. CDR3 in DNA: TGTGCCAGCAGCTTTGCAGGAATGAACACTGAAGCTTTCTTT.